The T cell receptor beta chain described here comes from a study of beta chain features in type 1 diabetes. This clone was detected a few times. Reverse transcription of all isolated RNA meant that expressed TCRB transcripts were sequenced. The repertoire was sequenced with immunoSEQ multiplex PCR; TCRdb's copy has only in-frame clones and lacks some. The sample has over 40,000 clones; around 50% are singletons. The sample consisted of Tregs from blood. The sequence was collected from a woman aged 18-29 years in good health.

Written as DNA, the CDR3 is TGCGCCAGCAGCTTAGAAAGATCCGGGTCCACTGAAGCTTTCTTT. This encodes CASSLERSGSTEAFF. The chain is built from TRBV5-1 and TRBJ1-1; D is ambiguous. Trimming pared 2 bases from V and 4 bases from J, leaving 15 bases between. CDR1 and CDR2 from the germline V gene are SGHRS and YFSETQ. The CDR3 sequence is 15 residues long.